These 13 T cell receptor beta chains were all obtained from the same sample, sequenced in a study of blood T cell repertoires in COVID-19. Repertoires were generated with immunoSEQ multiplex PCR, while TCRdb's copy carries only in-frame clones and drops some. In the table there are approximately 210,000 clones, more than 75% of which are singletons. The sequencing sample was made of peripheral blood. The receptor set was obtained from a man in his forties with active or convalescent COVID-19.

This sequence joins TRBV11-2 and TRBJ2-7; TRBD2 matches 7 bases. After removal of 7 bases from V and 0 bases from J, the junction contained 9 bases not matched to a gene. In germline, CDR1 is SGHAT, CDR2 FQNNGV. This CDR3 region has 15 residues. The chain's CDR3 is CASTREVLVSYEQYF. The CDR3 DNA is TGTGCCAGCACCCGGGAGGTCCTAGTCTCCTACGAGCAGTACTTC.

V usage is TRBV27 and J usage is TRBJ1-1; TRBD1 matches at 7 bases. Germline values: CDR1 MNHEY, CDR2 SMNVEV (reference sequence). The CDR3 has 15 residues. The V gene end was trimmed by 4 bases and the J gene end by 3 bases; junction bases not matched to a gene: 8. This CDR3 is CASSSRTGVDTEAFF. For the CDR3, the DNA is TGTGCCAGCAGTTCCCGGACAGGTGTAGACACTGAAGCTTTCTTT.

The chain carries TRBV6-5 and TRBJ2-7; 8 bases match TRBD2. V dropped 6 bases and J dropped 2; count of bases not matched to a gene: 9. The CDR3 length is 15 residues. Per germline, CDR1 MNHEY and CDR2 SVGAGI. CDR3 sequence (DNA): TGTGCCAGCAGCAACATAGCGGGATCAGCCTACGAGCAGTACTTC. It specifies CASSNIAGSAYEQYF.

The sample holds one count of this clone. The V gene is TRBV7-9, the J gene TRBJ2-5, with 8 positions matching TRBD2. Germline CDR1 SEHNR, CDR2 FQNEAQ (reference sequence). The trim removed 5 bases at V and 5 bases at J, leaving 13 bases unmatched. CDR3 length: 16 residues. In DNA form, the CDR3 reads TGTGCCAGCAGCCGCTCCCGGGGGGGCCAAAGGGAGACCCAGTACTTC. Translated, it gives CASSRSRGGQRETQYF.

The rearrangement uses TRBV7-2 and TRBJ1-3, with TRBD1 as a possible D gene (5 bases). In germline, CDR1 is SGHTA, CDR2 FQGNSA. The length of the CDR3 is 15 residues. Trimming shortened V by 1 base and J by 4 bases, and 11 bases separated the two germline ends. The CDR3: CASSLVRAGGNTIYF. In nucleotides, the CDR3 is TGTGCCAGCAGCTTAGTAAGGGCAGGGGGAAACACCATATATTTT.

This clone has just a few counts. The J gene is TRBJ2-2, the V gene TRBV5-1; D is uncertain. There are 14 residues in the CDR3. V was clipped by 4 bases and J by 3 bases, with 10 bases between them. Germline V gene data show CDR1 as SGHRS and CDR2 as YFSETQ. The CDR3 sequence: CASSRTSYTGELFF. The CDR3 nucleotides read TGCGCCAGCAGCCGAACTTCCTACACCGGGGAGCTGTTTTTT. Based on the CDR3 plus reference TRBV5-1 and TRBJ2-2, the full variable domain is KAGVTQTPRYLIKTRGQQVTLSCSPISGHRSVSWYQQTPGQGLQFLFEYFSETQRNKGNFPGRFSGRQFSNSRSEMNVSTLELGDSALYLCASSRTSYTGELFFGEGSRLTVL.

The chain employs TRBV3-1 (or the pseudogene TRBV3-2) and TRBJ2-7, with 8 bases fitting TRBD2. Germline V gives CDR1 LGHDT, CDR2 YNNKEL (reference sequence). J gave up 0 bases and V 1 base, and 5 bases lay outside the gene matches. The CDR3 contains 16 residues. The CDR3, as DNA: TGTGCCAGCAGCCAAGCTCAGAGCGGGAGCTCCTACGAGCAGTACTTC. Its protein product is CASSQAQSGSSYEQYF.

This chain uses TRBV13 with TRBJ2-1; 9 nucleotides match TRBD1. With V trimmed by 4 bases and J by 7 bases, 5 bases remained unmatched. The CDR3 loop spans 14 amino acids. Germline loops: CDR1 PRHDT, CDR2 FYEKMQ (reference sequence). DNA for the CDR3: TGTGCCAGCAGCTCCGGGACAGGGCGGAATGAGCAGTTCTTC. Its protein is CASSSGTGRNEQFF.

The chain uses TRBV6-5 and TRBJ2-7; D possibly corresponds to TRBD2 (5 bases). Germline CDR1 MNHEY, CDR2 SVGAGI. Deletions cut 6 bases from V and 2 bases from J, with 8 bases between. This CDR3 region has 12 residues. CDR3 in DNA: TGTGCCAGCAGGAGGGATACCTACGAGCAGTACTTC. Its translation: CASRRDTYEQYF.

This clone appeared a single time. The J gene is TRBJ1-1, the V gene TRBV19; a weak D match, TRBD1 (5 bases). Germline V gene sequence: CDR1 LNHDA, CDR2 SQIVND (reference sequence). CDR3 length equals 14 residues. Trimming removed 1 base from V and 5 bases from J, with 11 bases in between. The CDR3 DNA reads as TGTGCCAGTAGTATAGGAGGGACTTGGACTGAAGCTTTCTTT. It translates to CASSIGGTWTEAFF.

The chain links TRBV6-5 to TRBJ2-1; D gene uncertain. V lost 3 bases and J 8 bases, leaving 8 bases between the germline ends. CDR1 and CDR2 (germline): MNHEY, SVGAGI. The CDR3 covers 12 residues. The CDR3 DNA reads as TGTGCCAGCAGTTATTCTGGCTATGAGCAGTTCTTC. It encodes CASSYSGYEQFF.

V usage is TRBV28 and J usage is TRBJ2-7; D possibly corresponds to TRBD1 (5 bases). The V end lost 4 bases, the J end lost 5 bases, and 12 bases lay between the germline ends. This CDR3 is built from 13 residues. Germline V gene sequence: CDR1 MDHEN, CDR2 SYDVKM. For the CDR3, the DNA is TGTGCCAGCAGTTCCCCCCAGGGCAACGAGCAGTACTTC. Encoded protein: CASSSPQGNEQYF.

The rearrangement links TRBV28 to TRBJ2-3; a possible D gene is TRBD1 (5 bases). CDR3 length: 18 residues. Trimming shortened V by 5 bases and J by 1 base, and 22 bases separated the two germline ends. CDR1 is MDHEN, CDR2 SYDVKM, per germline. The CDR3 here is CASSTRQSPHARTDTQYF. CDR3 DNA: TGTGCCAGCAGTACAAGACAGAGCCCTCACGCCCGCACAGATACGCAGTATTTT.